This entry describes one T cell receptor beta chain. The data were obtained in a study of blood T cell repertoires in COVID-19. Study-level information: Samples of COVID-19 (acute and convalescent) were obtained from the United States, Italy and Spain. T cells, B-cell-depleted T cells, or PBMCs supplied cDNA or gDNA.

Germline values: CDR1 LGHDT, CDR2 YNNKEL (reference sequence). Losses at the gene ends were 0 bases for V and 0 bases for J; bases not matched to a gene: 14. The CDR3 is 19 amino acids. Using immunoSEQ multiplex PCR, the repertoire was profiled, and TCRdb retains in-frame clones only, with some absent. This repertoire shows 250,000 to 300,000 clones, roughly 90% found once; its top ten account for roughly 0.8%. The sample was peripheral blood. This chain uses TRBV3-1 (or the pseudogene TRBV3-2) with TRBJ2-7; 7 bases match TRBD2. This receptor was identified in a woman in her twenties or thirties with acute or convalescent COVID-19. CDR3: CASSQDPRLAEGLSYEQYF. As DNA, the CDR3 is TGTGCCAGCAGCCAAGATCCCCGGCTAGCGGAGGGCCTCTCCTACGAGCAGTACTTC.